This is a list of T cell receptor beta chains from one sample in a study of beta chain features in type 1 diabetes. The protocol was immunoSEQ multiplex PCR, while the TCRdb copy is restricted to in-frame clones and leaves out a portion. The sample has about 450,000 clones; over 9.5% are singletons. The sample comprised naive CD4+ T cells from blood. The receptors come from a woman between 18 and 29 years old in good health. CDR3s include the opening cysteine and the closing phenylalanine or tryptophan. The order of the fields is D gene, CDR3 length, J gene, clone size, V gene, CDR3 protein, CDR3 DNA. A D gene is named only where the DNA matches it firmly. The size field is filled for only some rows; it gives once, few, many or a size class.

d_gene: NA
len: 15
j_gene: TRBJ1-1
abundance: few
v_gene: TRBV25-1
CDR3aa: CATRPREVRGTEAFF
CDR3nt: TGTGCCACCCGTCCGCGGGAAGTCCGCGGCACTGAAGCTTTCTTT

d_gene: NA
len: 14
j_gene: TRBJ2-3
abundance: few
v_gene: TRBV6-6
CDR3aa: CASSRGDGTDTQYF
CDR3nt: TGTGCCAGCAGTCGAGGGGATGGCACAGATACGCAGTATTTT

d_gene: NA
len: 13
j_gene: TRBJ1-2
abundance: few
v_gene: TRBV7-2
CDR3aa: CASSPGTEYGYTF
CDR3nt: TGTGCCAGCAGCCCCGGGACGGAATATGGCTACACCTTC

d_gene: NA
len: 15
j_gene: TRBJ1-5
abundance: NA
v_gene: TRBV6-6
CDR3aa: CASSSGPNSNQPQHF
CDR3nt: TGTGCCAGCAGCTCGGGTCCCAATAGCAATCAGCCCCAGCATTTT

d_gene: TRBD2
len: 15
j_gene: TRBJ2-1
abundance: once
v_gene: TRBV7-9
CDR3aa: CASSRRGTSGNEQFF
CDR3nt: TGTGCCAGCAGCCGCCGCGGGACTAGCGGCAATGAGCAGTTCTTC

d_gene: NA
len: 14
j_gene: TRBJ2-3
abundance: few
v_gene: TRBV6-5
CDR3aa: CASSRTGLADTQYF
CDR3nt: TGTGCCAGCAGCCGAACAGGGCTCGCCGATACGCAGTATTTT

d_gene: NA
len: 13
j_gene: TRBJ1-4
abundance: few
v_gene: TRBV18
CDR3aa: CASSPAEHEKLFF
CDR3nt: TGTGCCAGCTCACCCGCCGAACATGAAAAACTGTTTTTT

d_gene: TRBD2
len: 15
j_gene: TRBJ2-2
abundance: few
v_gene: TRBV30
CDR3aa: CAWSGTSGSPGELFF
CDR3nt: TGTGCCTGGAGTGGGACTAGCGGGAGTCCCGGGGAGCTGTTTTTT

d_gene: NA
len: 15
j_gene: TRBJ1-1
abundance: few
v_gene: TRBV19
CDR3aa: CASSLGGYPNTEAFF
CDR3nt: TGTGCCAGTAGTCTGGGGGGGTACCCGAACACTGAAGCTTTCTTT

d_gene: TRBD1
len: 18
j_gene: TRBJ2-1
abundance: few
v_gene: TRBV5-1
CDR3aa: CASSLSPGRQGRYNEQFF
CDR3nt: TGCGCCAGCAGCTTAAGTCCCGGGCGACAGGGGAGATACAATGAGCAGTTCTTC

d_gene: NA
len: 14
j_gene: TRBJ2-1
abundance: NA
v_gene: TRBV29-1
CDR3aa: CSVEIQARFDEQFF
CDR3nt: TGCAGCGTTGAAATCCAGGCTCGGTTCGATGAGCAGTTCTTC

d_gene: TRBD2
len: 16
j_gene: TRBJ2-5
abundance: NA
v_gene: TRBV7-9
CDR3aa: CASLRSGTRRQETQYF
CDR3nt: TGTGCCAGCCTGAGAAGCGGGACTAGGAGGCAAGAGACCCAGTACTTC

d_gene: TRBD2
len: 16
j_gene: TRBJ2-1
abundance: few
v_gene: TRBV7-9
CDR3aa: CASSLRLAGEKDEQFF
CDR3nt: TGTGCCAGCAGCTTACGGCTAGCGGGAGAGAAGGATGAGCAGTTCTTC

d_gene: TRBD1
len: 14
j_gene: TRBJ2-5
abundance: NA
v_gene: TRBV27
CDR3aa: CASRRTGRQETQYF
CDR3nt: TGTGCCAGCAGAAGGACAGGGAGGCAAGAGACCCAGTACTTC

d_gene: NA
len: 12
j_gene: TRBJ1-4
abundance: few
v_gene: TRBV29-1
CDR3aa: CSVRDGNEKLFF
CDR3nt: TGCAGCGTTCGAGACGGAAATGAAAAACTGTTTTTT

d_gene: NA
len: 15
j_gene: TRBJ2-3
abundance: NA
v_gene: TRBV4-3
CDR3aa: CASSQEYSRTDTQYF
CDR3nt: TGCGCCAGCAGCCAAGAATACAGCAGGACAGATACGCAGTATTTT

d_gene: TRBD2
len: 17
j_gene: TRBJ2-1
abundance: NA
v_gene: TRBV7-3
CDR3aa: CASSLYPLAGAANEQFF
CDR3nt: TGTGCCAGCAGCTTATACCCGCTAGCGGGAGCTGCCAATGAGCAGTTCTTC

d_gene: NA
len: 11
j_gene: TRBJ2-5
abundance: many
v_gene: TRBV28
CDR3aa: CASSLGETQYF
CDR3nt: TGTGCCAGCAGTTTAGGAGAGACCCAGTACTTC

d_gene: NA
len: 12
j_gene: TRBJ2-5
abundance: NA
v_gene: TRBV28
CDR3aa: CASSYGEETQYF
CDR3nt: TGTGCCAGCAGTTACGGGGAAGAGACCCAGTACTTC

d_gene: TRBD2
len: 14
j_gene: TRBJ2-1
abundance: NA
v_gene: TRBV7-7
CDR3aa: CANPFSGTYNEQFF
CDR3nt: TGTGCCAATCCCTTTAGCGGGACCTACAATGAGCAGTTCTTC

d_gene: NA
len: 12
j_gene: TRBJ2-5
abundance: few
v_gene: TRBV7-2
CDR3aa: CASSSQRETQYF
CDR3nt: TGTGCCAGCAGCAGCCAGCGGGAGACCCAGTACTTC

d_gene: TRBD1
len: 10
j_gene: TRBJ2-7
abundance: few
v_gene: TRBV5-1
CDR3aa: CASSLETGTF
CDR3nt: TGCGCCAGCAGCTTGGAGACAGGGACCTTC

d_gene: NA
len: 12
j_gene: TRBJ1-6
abundance: NA
v_gene: TRBV7-8
CDR3aa: CASSNSDPALHF
CDR3nt: TGTGCCAGCAGCAATTCCGATCCTGCCCTCCACTTT

d_gene: NA
len: 14
j_gene: TRBJ1-5
abundance: few
v_gene: TRBV9
CDR3aa: CASSVGTRAGPQHF
CDR3nt: TGTGCCAGCAGCGTAGGAACAAGGGCAGGGCCCCAGCATTTT

d_gene: NA
len: 18
j_gene: TRBJ2-3
abundance: few
v_gene: TRBV11-3
CDR3aa: CASSPGPDLGLGTDTQYF
CDR3nt: TGTGCCAGCAGCCCAGGGCCCGATCTGGGTTTGGGCACAGATACGCAGTATTTT